These 20 T cell receptor beta chains share one sample of origin, sequenced in a study of lymphopenia after photon versus proton radiotherapy. TCRdb's copy holds only in-frame clones and misses some; the assay was immunoSEQ multiplex PCR. Here the sample spans approximately 160,000 clones, roughly nine tenths being singletons. The material sequenced was peripheral blood, taken from a patient treated with photon-based radiotherapy. The origin of the receptors is a man in his forties or fifties with gastric cancer.

The chain uses TRBV4-1 and TRBJ2-7, with 7 nucleotides matching TRBD2. This CDR3 region has 12 residues. J gave up 9 bases and V 3 bases, and 5 bases lay outside the gene matches. Per germline, CDR1 MGHRA and CDR2 YSYEKL. CDR3 loop: CASSQGGAAQYF. As DNA, the CDR3 is TGCGCCAGCAGCCAGGGAGGGGCGGCGCAGTACTTC.

The chain has TRBV5-5 and TRBJ2-7; 10 bases align to TRBD1. Germline V gene lookup returns CDR1 SGHKS and CDR2 YYEKEE (reference sequence). The CDR3 is made up of 16 amino acids. Trimming cost V 0 bases and J 5 bases; bases outside gene matches: 8. CDR3 DNA: TGTGCCAGCAGCTTGGCAGTGACAGGGGGCAGACACGAGCAGTACTTC. It encodes CASSLAVTGGRHEQYF.

The rearrangement links TRBV10-1 to TRBJ2-2, with TRBD2 as a possible D gene (6 bases). From germline, CDR1 is WNHNN and CDR2 SYGVQD (reference sequence). CDR3 length: 14 amino acids. Trimming left V 0 bases short and J 5 bases short, with 7 bases between. CDR3 in amino acids: CASSESRGTGELFF. The CDR3 DNA reads as TGCGCCAGCAGTGAGTCACGGGGGACCGGGGAGCTGTTTTTT.

The chain combines TRBV5-1 with TRBJ2-1; maybe TRBD2 (5 bases). Germline V gene lookup returns CDR1 SGHRS and CDR2 YFSETQ. The CDR3 spans 15 residues. V lost 1 base and J 7 bases, leaving 15 bases between the germline ends. For the CDR3, the DNA is TGCGCCAGCAGCTTGTTGACCCCCACGGGGAATGAGCAGTTCTTC. Protein sequence: CASSLLTPTGNEQFF.

This clone was picked up one time. The V gene is TRBV15, the J gene TRBJ2-5, with D possibly called TRBD1 or TRBD2 (5 bases each). V shed 3 bases and J shed 2 bases, with 22 bases lying between them. The CDR3 spans 18 residues. CDR1 is LNHNV and CDR2 is YYDKDF in the germline V gene (reference sequence). CDR3 sequence: CATSSHEDRGSLQETQYF. The CDR3 bases are TGTGCCACCAGCAGTCATGAAGACCGGGGCTCACTGCAAGAGACCCAGTACTTC.

The gene calls are TRBV6-5 and TRBJ2-7; D is possibly TRBD2 (5 bases). Germline V lookup: CDR1 MNHEY, CDR2 SVGAGI. The CDR3 covers 13 residues. The V gene lost 5 bases and the J gene lost 0 bases, with 8 bases spanning the gap. The CDR3 DNA sequence: TGTGCCAGCAGTGCGGGCCTCTCCTACGAGCAGTACTTC. Encoded protein: CASSAGLSYEQYF.

In its sample, this clone was seen once. CDR3 in amino acids: CASSHGTSGAYNEQFF. In DNA, the CDR3 is TGTGCCAGCAGCCACGGGACTAGCGGAGCCTACAATGAGCAGTTCTTC. This chain uses TRBV11-2 with TRBJ2-1; 11 bases are shared with TRBD2. The germline CDR1 and CDR2 sequences are SGHAT and FQNNGV. Germline trimming cut 5 bases from V and 2 bases from J; bases unmatched to any gene: 5. This CDR3 region has 16 residues.

The J gene is TRBJ2-4, the V gene TRBV5-4; 7 nucleotides agree with TRBD1. The V gene end was trimmed by 4 bases and the J gene end by 7 bases; junction bases not matched to a gene: 11. Germline loops: CDR1 SGHNT, CDR2 YYREEE (reference sequence). The CDR3 totals 15 residues. The CDR3 coding sequence is TGTGCCAGCAGCCCGGATTCTGCGACAGGGAACATTCAGTACTTC. This gives the protein CASSPDSATGNIQYF.

The rearrangement joins TRBV30 to TRBJ2-5, with D hard to call. Germline V lookup: CDR1 GTSNPN, CDR2 SVGIG (reference sequence). The germline V and J ends were trimmed by 0 bases and 5 bases, with 7 bases remaining between them. This CDR3 region has 12 residues. The CDR3 protein is CAWSVRIETQYF. CDR3 nucleotides: TGTGCCTGGAGTGTACGAATCGAGACCCAGTACTTC.

The rearrangement uses TRBV5-1 and TRBJ1-2, with a tentative D call TRBD1 (5 bases). CDR1 is SGHRS, CDR2 YFSETQ, per germline. The ends were cut back, 4 bases at V and 6 bases at J, with 19 bases in the middle. The CDR3 totals 15 residues. The CDR3 DNA reads TGCGCCAGCAGCCCAGGGTTGGAACTATACGATGGCTACACCTTC. It codes for CASSPGLELYDGYTF.

This chain joins TRBV13 and TRBJ2-7; possibly TRBD1 or TRBD2 for D (6 bases each). Germline V lookup: CDR1 PRHDT, CDR2 FYEKMQ (reference sequence). CDR3 size: 17 residues. Trimming cost V 0 bases and J 3 bases, with 18 bases left between them. The CDR3 DNA follows: TGTGCCAGCAGCTTAGGGTCCAGAGGGGGTAGCGGCTACGAGCAGTACTTC. This encodes CASSLGSRGGSGYEQYF.

CDR3: CASTRIPGVEAFF. For the CDR3, the DNA is TGTGCCAGCACCAGAATTCCGGGCGTGGAAGCTTTCTTT. The chain combines TRBV27 with TRBJ1-1; D is unresolved. The length of the CDR3 is 13 residues. The V end was cut by 7 bases, the J end by 8 bases, with 17 bases between. Germline V gene data show CDR1 as MNHEY and CDR2 as SMNVEV (reference sequence).

Written as DNA, the CDR3 is TGTGCCAGCAGGGGGGGACAGCTGAACACTGAAGCTTTCTTT. It yields the protein CASRGGQLNTEAFF. V gene TRBV2 combines with J gene TRBJ1-1; TRBD1 agrees at 7 bases. The CDR3 is made up of 14 amino acids. Trimming removed 6 bases from V and 0 bases from J; junction bases left unmatched: 4. Germline CDR1 is SNHLY and CDR2 is FYNNEI.

The V and J genes are TRBV11-1 and TRBJ2-5, with 12 bases lining up with TRBD2. There are 13 residues in the CDR3. Germline trimming cut 8 bases from V and 5 bases from J; bases unmatched to any gene: 3. Germline CDR1 reads SGHAT; CDR2 reads FQDESV (reference sequence). The CDR3 reads CASRTSGTETQYF. CDR3 nucleotides: TGTGCCAGCCGGACTAGCGGGACTGAGACCCAGTACTTC.

The V gene is TRBV7-6, the J gene TRBJ2-4; TRBD2 matches 15 bases. The V and J ends lost 5 bases and 7 bases, in that order; junction bases with no gene match: 6. The germline CDR1 and CDR2 sequences are SGHVS and FNYEAQ. This CDR3 comprises 16 residues. The CDR3 DNA is TGTGCCAGCAGCCGAGGACTAGCGGGAGGGGATAACATTCAGTACTTC. Translated: CASSRGLAGGDNIQYF.

The rearrangement joins TRBV5-5 to TRBJ2-3, with TRBD2 matching over 8 bases. J was trimmed by 6 bases and V by 0 bases; bases with no gene match: 6. CDR3 length equals 15 residues. Germline-derived CDR1 and CDR2 are SGHKS and YYEKEE (reference sequence). The CDR3 sequence is CASSLVSGSRDTQYF. In nucleotides, the CDR3 is TGTGCCAGCAGCTTGGTAAGCGGGAGTCGGGATACGCAGTATTTT.

This chain joins TRBV10-3 and TRBJ2-3, with 8 positions matching TRBD2. The CDR3 has 15 amino acids. V lost 6 bases and J lost 2; bases outside the gene matches: 7. Germline CDR1 is ENHRY and CDR2 is SYGVKD. The CDR3 protein is CAISTGTRDTDTQYF. The DNA of the CDR3 is TGTGCCATCAGCACCGGGACTAGGGACACAGATACGCAGTATTTT.

This sequence joins TRBV7-2 and TRBJ2-1, with TRBD2 matching 7 bases. From germline, CDR1 is SGHTA and CDR2 FQGNSA. J lost 3 bases, V lost 1 base, and 3 bases had no gene match. The CDR3 is 15 amino acids. The CDR3 DNA follows: TGTGCCAGCAGCTTAGGGACTAGAGGCTACAATGAGCAGTTCTTC. Protein: CASSLGTRGYNEQFF.

A single count supports this clone. For the CDR3, the DNA is TGCAGTCCGCAAACAGAGGTTGAAGCTTTCTTT. Its protein is CSPQTEVEAFF. The V call is TRBV20-1, the J call TRBJ1-1; D not certain. Germline CDR1 reads DFQATT; CDR2 reads SNEGSKA (reference sequence). The CDR3 length is 11 residues. V lost 8 bases to trimming and J lost 7 bases, with 14 bases between them.

V and J are TRBV18 and TRBJ1-1, with TRBD1 matching over 7 bases. The V segment lost 4 bases and the J segment 7 bases; nucleotides outside the gene matches: 9. The CDR3 contains 14 residues. The germline V gene encodes CDR1 KGHSH and CDR2 LQKENI. Here the CDR3 DNA reads TGTGCCAGCTCACTCCTGGCCAGACAGGGTGAAGCTTTCTTT. It translates to CASSLLARQGEAFF. Full variable domain (outside the CDR3, taken from reference TRBV18 and TRBJ1-1): NAGVMQNPRHLVRRRGQEARLRCSPMKGHSHVYWYRQLPEEGLKFMVYLQKENIIDESGMPKERFSAEFPKEGPSILRIQQVVRGDSAAYFCASSLLARQGEAFFGQGTRLTVV.